The next 4 T cell receptor beta chains were all read from a single sample in a study of control samples from healthy donors and cancer patients. The protocol was immunoSEQ multiplex PCR, while the TCRdb copy is restricted to in-frame clones and leaves out a portion. Altogether about 120,000 clones are present, less than 90% being singletons, with the ten largest covering around 2%. Sequenced material: blood. Receptor source: a man aged 18 to 29 in good health.

The rearrangement links TRBV3-1 (or the pseudogene TRBV3-2) to TRBJ2-2; the D gene is possibly TRBD2 (5 bases). CDR1 LGHDT and CDR2 YNNKEL come from the germline V gene (reference sequence). With 4 bases removed from V and 4 bases from J, the gap between germline ends came to 16 bases. The CDR3 is 16 residues long. CDR3 loop: CASSRRVTSGTGELFF. The DNA of the CDR3 is TGTGCCAGCAGCCGACGGGTCACAAGCGGCACCGGGGAGCTGTTTTTT.

The rearrangement joins TRBV5-1 to TRBJ1-1, with no clear D. This CDR3 comprises 14 residues. Trimming removed 0 bases from V and 3 bases from J, with 9 bases in between. CDR1 is SGHRS, CDR2 YFSETQ, per germline. CDR3 residues: CASSLGRGDTEAFF. As DNA, the CDR3 is TGCGCCAGCAGCTTGGGGCGTGGAGACACTGAAGCTTTCTTT.

This clone has only one observation. V and J are TRBV11-2 and TRBJ2-1, with 14 positions matching TRBD2. This CDR3 is built from 19 residues. Per germline, CDR1 SGHAT and CDR2 FQNNGV. V was clipped by 5 bases and J by 6 bases; unmatched bases: 15. CDR3 protein: CASSPTFTGLAGGLNEQFF. The DNA of the CDR3 is TGTGCCAGCAGCCCTACCTTCACCGGACTAGCGGGAGGTCTCAATGAGCAGTTCTTC.

This chain connects TRBV19 to TRBJ1-5; weak D call: TRBD1 (5 bases). The germline gives CDR1 LNHDA, CDR2 SQIVND (reference sequence). V dropped 3 bases and J dropped 10 bases, with 31 bases sitting between them. This CDR3 is 19 amino acids long. CDR3 loop: CASSIWGIETDKNNGPQHF. The CDR3 DNA is TGTGCCAGTAGTATCTGGGGAATTGAGACAGATAAGAATAACGGTCCCCAGCATTTT.